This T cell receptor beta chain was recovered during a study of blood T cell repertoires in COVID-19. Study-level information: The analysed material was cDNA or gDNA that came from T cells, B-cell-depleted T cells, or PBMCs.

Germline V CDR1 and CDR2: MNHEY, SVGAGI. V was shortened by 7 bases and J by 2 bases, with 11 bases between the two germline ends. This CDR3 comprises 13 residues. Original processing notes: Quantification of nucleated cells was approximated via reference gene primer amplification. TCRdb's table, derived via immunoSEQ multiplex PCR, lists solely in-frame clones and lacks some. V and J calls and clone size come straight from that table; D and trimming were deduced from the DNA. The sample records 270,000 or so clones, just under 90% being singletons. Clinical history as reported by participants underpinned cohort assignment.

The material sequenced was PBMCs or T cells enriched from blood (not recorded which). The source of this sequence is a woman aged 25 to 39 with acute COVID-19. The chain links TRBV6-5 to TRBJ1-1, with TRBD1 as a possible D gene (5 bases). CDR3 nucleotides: TGTGCCAGCATTTCAGGGCACAACACTGAAGCTTTCTTT. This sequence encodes CASISGHNTEAFF.